Listed below are T cell receptor beta chains from one sample, sequenced in a study of blood T cell repertoires in COVID-19. The protocol was immunoSEQ multiplex PCR, while the TCRdb copy is restricted to in-frame clones and leaves out a portion. The data hold tens of thousands of clones, with more than 70% observed a single time. The sequencing sample was made of peripheral blood. These receptor sequences come from a man in his 70s with acute or convalescent COVID-19. Each CDR3 is given with its conserved first and last residue. Fields, in order: J gene, D gene, CDR3 length, V gene, clone size, CDR3 protein, CDR3 DNA. The D gene is left open where the match is weak. Where a row states a size, it is once, few, many or the class of an expanded clone; other rows omit it.

TRBJ1-2 | - | 14 | TRBV4-1 | once | CASSQLFRGYGYTF | TGCGCCAGCAGCCAATTGTTCCGGGGCTATGGCTACACCTTC
TRBJ1-1 | - | 14 | TRBV19 | - | CASTLGLLNTEAFF | TGTGCCAGTACCCTCGGACTGTTGAACACTGAAGCTTTCTTT
TRBJ1-1 | - | 13 | TRBV9 | - | CASSVLGDTEAFF | TGTGCCAGCAGCGTGCTTGGAGACACTGAAGCTTTCTTT
TRBJ1-1 | - | 13 | TRBV12-3/TRBV12-4 | - | CASSFEMNTEAFF | TGTGCCAGCAGTTTCGAGATGAACACTGAAGCTTTCTTT
TRBJ1-2 | TRBD1 | 14 | TRBV19 | - | CASSRDRGENGYTF | TGTGCCAGTAGTAGGGACAGGGGAGAAAATGGCTACACCTTC
TRBJ1-5 | - | 13 | TRBV6-2/TRBV6-3 | - | CASSYIGKQPQHF | TGTGCCAGCAGTTACATCGGGAAGCAGCCCCAGCATTTT
TRBJ2-1 | TRBD1 | 13 | TRBV5-4 | - | CASRTGESYEQFF | TGTGCCAGTCGGACAGGGGAAAGTTATGAGCAGTTCTTC
TRBJ2-5 | TRBD1 | 14 | TRBV7-8 | - | CASSSRDRVQTQYF | TGTGCCAGCAGCAGCCGGGACAGGGTTCAGACCCAGTACTTC
TRBJ1-2 | TRBD1 | 13 | TRBV12-3/TRBV12-4 | - | CASMTDRDYGYTF | TGTGCCAGCATGACCGACAGGGACTATGGCTACACCTTC
TRBJ2-4 | TRBD1 | 14 | TRBV11-2 | - | CASSPTGGLNIQYF | TGTGCCAGCAGCCCGACAGGGGGCCTAAACATTCAGTACTTC
TRBJ1-2 | - | 15 | TRBV28 | - | CASSRGTAANYGYTF | TGTGCCAGCAGCCGTGGCACAGCAGCTAACTATGGCTACACCTTC
TRBJ2-2 | - | 11 | TRBV3-1/TRBV3-2 | - | CASSQLGELFF | TGTGCCAGCAGCCAATTAGGGGAGCTGTTTTTT
TRBJ1-1 | TRBD1 | 17 | TRBV10-1 | - | CASSPYPTTGQGTEAFF | TGCGCCAGCAGTCCCTACCCCACGACAGGGCAAGGCACTGAAGCTTTCTTT
TRBJ1-4 | - | 13 | TRBV28 | - | CASRATLNEKLFF | TGTGCCAGCAGGGCGACACTGAATGAAAAACTGTTTTTT
TRBJ2-5 | - | 13 | TRBV5-1 | - | CASSLTETETQYF | TGCGCCAGCAGCCTTACGGAGACTGAGACCCAGTACTTC
TRBJ1-4 | - | 16 | TRBV18 | - | CASSQDTVATNEKLFF | TGTGCCAGCTCACAAGATACAGTTGCAACTAATGAAAAACTGTTTTTT
TRBJ1-2 | - | 19 | TRBV4-1 | few | CASSQGTWLRPGDLYGYTF | TGCGCCAGCAGCCAAGGGACGTGGCTCCGACCAGGGGACCTTTATGGCTACACCTTC
TRBJ2-2 | TRBD1 | 15 | TRBV19 | - | CASTRGTANTGELFF | TGTGCCAGTACTAGGGGGACAGCGAACACCGGGGAGCTGTTTTTT
TRBJ2-5 | - | 15 | TRBV27 | - | CASSSGGTAQETQYF | TGTGCCAGCAGTTCTGGCGGGACAGCTCAAGAGACCCAGTACTTC
TRBJ1-2 | - | 16 | TRBV2 | - | CASSEAVSPFNYGYTF | TGTGCCAGCAGTGAAGCAGTCAGTCCTTTTAACTATGGCTACACCTTC
TRBJ1-2 | - | 15 | TRBV6-2/TRBV6-3 | once | CASSYPGIHPDGYTF | TGTGCCAGCAGTTACCCGGGGATCCATCCAGATGGCTACACCTTC
TRBJ1-1 | - | 12 | TRBV15 | few | CATSSTGDQAFF | TGTGCCACCAGCAGTACTGGAGACCAAGCTTTCTTT
TRBJ1-2 | TRBD1 | 15 | TRBV9 | once | CASSGPGTGIYGYTF | TGTGCCAGCAGCGGGCCCGGGACAGGGATCTATGGCTACACCTTC
TRBJ2-7 | TRBD1 | 16 | TRBV2 | - | CASSEQGGQGGYEQYF | TGTGCCAGCAGTGAACAAGGTGGACAGGGCGGCTACGAGCAGTACTTC